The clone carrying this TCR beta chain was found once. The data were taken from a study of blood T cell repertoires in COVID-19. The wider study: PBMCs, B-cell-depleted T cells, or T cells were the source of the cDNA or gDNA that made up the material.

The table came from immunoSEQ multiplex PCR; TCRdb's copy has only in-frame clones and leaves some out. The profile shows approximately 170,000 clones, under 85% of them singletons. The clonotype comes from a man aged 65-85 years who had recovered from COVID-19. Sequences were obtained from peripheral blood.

DNA for the CDR3: TGCGCCAGCAGCCAGACCTCTAGCGGCCCCACAGATACGCAGTATTTT. Protein sequence: CASSQTSSGPTDTQYF. This sequence joins TRBV4-3 and TRBJ2-3, with 7 bases lining up with TRBD2. V gave up 3 bases and J gave up 2 bases; unmatched junction bases: 8. The CDR3 runs to 16 residues. Germline V CDR1 and CDR2: LGHNA, YSLEER.